Sequencing of this T cell receptor (beta chain) was carried out in a study of siplizumab effects on memory and regulatory T cells. Study findings and constraints: A naive or memory phenotype could not be assigned to roughly 75-95% of the proliferating CD4+ or CD8+ clones. Where siplizumab was present, mappable alloreactive CD4+ clones averaged around 70% Treg-derived, compared with less than 35% in controls. Alloreactive sequences whose origin lay in unstimulated CD4+ memory cells were significantly reduced by siplizumab.

Sequencing used immunoSEQ multiplex PCR; TCRdb keeps in-frame clones, though not all of them. The sample has roughly 60,000 clones, roughly 96% seen once. V dropped 4 bases and J dropped 2; count of bases not matched to a gene: 7. The CDR3 length is 15 residues. The germline gives CDR1 SGHDT, CDR2 YYEEEE. On this clone itself: Antigen: not known.

The TCR originated in a human donor in good health. This chain connects TRBV5-6 to TRBJ2-7, with TRBD1 matching over 9 bases. Sequencing input: naive CD8+ T cells sorted from blood. The CDR3 reads CASSMRTGVTYEQYF. Written as DNA, the CDR3 is TGTGCCAGCAGCATGAGGACAGGGGTAACCTACGAGCAGTACTTC.